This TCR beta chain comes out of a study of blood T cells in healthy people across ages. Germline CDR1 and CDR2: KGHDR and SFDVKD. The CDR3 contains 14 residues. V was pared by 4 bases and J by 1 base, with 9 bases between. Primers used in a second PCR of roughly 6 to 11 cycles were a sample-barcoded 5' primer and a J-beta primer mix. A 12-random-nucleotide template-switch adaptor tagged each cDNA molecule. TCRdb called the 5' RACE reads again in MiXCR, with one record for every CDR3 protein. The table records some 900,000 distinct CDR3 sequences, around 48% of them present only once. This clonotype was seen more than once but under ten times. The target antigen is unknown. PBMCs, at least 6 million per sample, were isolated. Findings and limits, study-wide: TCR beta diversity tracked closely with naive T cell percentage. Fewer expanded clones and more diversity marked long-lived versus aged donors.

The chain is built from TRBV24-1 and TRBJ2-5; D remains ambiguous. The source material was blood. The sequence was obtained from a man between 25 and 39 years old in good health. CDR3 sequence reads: CATSDAARQETQYF. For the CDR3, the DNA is TGTGCCACCAGTGACGCCGCACGCCAAGAGACCCAGTACTTC.